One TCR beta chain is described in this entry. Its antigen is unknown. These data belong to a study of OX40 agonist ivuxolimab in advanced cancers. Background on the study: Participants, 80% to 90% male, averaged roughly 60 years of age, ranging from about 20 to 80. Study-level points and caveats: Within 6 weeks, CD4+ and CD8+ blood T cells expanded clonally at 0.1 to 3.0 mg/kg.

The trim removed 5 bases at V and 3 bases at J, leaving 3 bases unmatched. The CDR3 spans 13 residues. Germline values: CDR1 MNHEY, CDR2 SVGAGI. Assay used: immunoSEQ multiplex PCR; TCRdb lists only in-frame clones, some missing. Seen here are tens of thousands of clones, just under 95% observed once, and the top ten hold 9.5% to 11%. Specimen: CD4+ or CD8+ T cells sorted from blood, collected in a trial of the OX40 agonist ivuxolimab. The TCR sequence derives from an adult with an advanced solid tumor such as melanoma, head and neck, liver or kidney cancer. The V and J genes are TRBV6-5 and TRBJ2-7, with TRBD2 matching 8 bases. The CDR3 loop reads CASSTGLGYEQYF. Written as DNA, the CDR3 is TGTGCCAGCAGTACGGGACTAGGCTACGAGCAGTACTTC.